This T cell receptor beta chain was sequenced during a study of blood T cell repertoires in COVID-19. Study background: The United States, Italy and Spain were the sources of the acute and convalescent COVID-19 samples. PBMCs, B-cell-depleted T cells, or T cells provided the cDNA or gDNA that made up the material.

The CDR3 is 14 residues long. V was trimmed by 6 bases and J by 1 base, leaving 13 bases between them. From germline, CDR1 is SGHRS and CDR2 YFSETQ. The authors' processing: The assay estimated nucleated cells by amplifying reference gene primers. The assay was immunoSEQ multiplex PCR, and TCRdb's table has in-frame clones only and misses some. Clone size and the V and J calls come from that table; the DNA yielded D and trimming. The repertoire includes under 500,000 clones, more than 85% of them detected once, and roughly 4% sits in the top ten. This TCR came from a woman in her 30s with acute or convalescent COVID-19. The V call is TRBV5-1, the J call TRBJ1-1, with TRBD1 as a possible D gene (6 bases). The sample taken for sequencing was peripheral blood. The CDR3 nucleotides read TGCGCCAGCACGAGGGGGACGGGGAACACTGAAGCTTTCTTT. Amino acids: CASTRGTGNTEAFF.